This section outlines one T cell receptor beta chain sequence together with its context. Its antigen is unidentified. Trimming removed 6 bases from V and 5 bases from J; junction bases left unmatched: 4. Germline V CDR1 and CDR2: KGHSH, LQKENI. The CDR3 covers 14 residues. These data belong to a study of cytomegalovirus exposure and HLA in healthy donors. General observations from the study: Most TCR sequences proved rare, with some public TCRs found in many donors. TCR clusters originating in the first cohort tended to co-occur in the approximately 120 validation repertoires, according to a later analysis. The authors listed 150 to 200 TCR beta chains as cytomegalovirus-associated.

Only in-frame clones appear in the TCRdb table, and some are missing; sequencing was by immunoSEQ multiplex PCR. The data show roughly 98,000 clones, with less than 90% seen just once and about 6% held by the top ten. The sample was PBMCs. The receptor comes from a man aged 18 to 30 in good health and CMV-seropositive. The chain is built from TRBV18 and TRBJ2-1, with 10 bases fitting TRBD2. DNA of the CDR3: TGTGCCAGCTCGCCCCTAGCGGGAGACAATGAGCAGTTCTTC. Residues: CASSPLAGDNEQFF.